Below are 28 T cell receptor beta chains sequenced from a single sample in a study of blood T cell repertoires in COVID-19. Sequencing used immunoSEQ multiplex PCR; TCRdb keeps in-frame clones, though not all of them. The data show 110,000 or so clones, approximately 88% seen once. The sequenced sample consisted of peripheral blood. Every receptor here comes from a woman aged 40 to 50 with acute or convalescent COVID-19.

The gene calls are TRBV19 and TRBJ1-2; TRBD1 agrees at 9 bases. Germline CDR1 LNHDA, CDR2 SQIVND (reference sequence). This CDR3 has 13 amino acids. V lost 6 bases to trimming and J lost 8 bases; unmatched junction nucleotides: 7. CDR3 nucleotide sequence: TGTGCCAGTAGGGCGGGACAGGGAAACGGCTACACCTTC. As protein: CASRAGQGNGYTF.

This chain links TRBV7-6 with TRBJ2-1, with D possibly being TRBD2 (5 bases). The V end lost 5 bases, the J end lost 5 bases, and 13 bases lay between the germline ends. Germline CDR1 is SGHVS and CDR2 is FNYEAQ. This CDR3 is 14 amino acids long. The chain's CDR3 is CASSPTRVNNEQFF. CDR3 nucleotides: TGTGCCAGCAGCCCTACTAGGGTAAACAATGAGCAGTTCTTC.

V gene TRBV27 combines with J gene TRBJ1-2; weak D call: TRBD1 (6 bases). The CDR3 totals 13 residues. CDR1 is MNHEY, CDR2 SMNVEV, per germline (reference sequence). Between the trimmed V and J ends, which lost 6 bases and 6 bases, there was a span of 14 bases. The CDR3 is CASRHGQSHGYTF. CDR3 nucleotide sequence: TGTGCCAGCAGGCACGGACAGAGCCATGGCTACACCTTC.

V gene TRBV6-5 combines with J gene TRBJ1-5, with D hard to call. The germline V and J ends were trimmed by 4 bases and 0 bases, with 10 bases remaining between them. Germline CDR1 and CDR2: MNHEY and SVGAGI. This CDR3 is built from 15 residues. This chain's CDR3 is CASSSSGNSNQPQHF. The CDR3 region has the DNA TGTGCCAGCAGTTCGTCCGGGAATAGCAATCAGCCCCAGCATTTT.

The chain has TRBV9 and TRBJ2-1; D uncertain. CDR1 is SGDLS, CDR2 YYNGEE, per germline. The germline V and J ends were trimmed by 2 bases and 5 bases, with 11 bases remaining between them. The CDR3 contains 14 residues. CDR3 in DNA: TGTGCCAGCAGCGTCTTAACCCGGGACAATGAGCAGTTCTTC. It is translated as CASSVLTRDNEQFF.

The chain combines TRBV10-3 with TRBJ2-3, with D unclear. The germline V gene has CDR1 ENHRY and CDR2 SYGVKD. CDR3 length equals 13 residues. Deletions cut 6 bases from V and 0 bases from J, with 7 bases between. CDR3 in amino acids: CAISSQSTDTQYF. The CDR3 DNA follows: TGTGCCATCAGCTCCCAGAGCACAGATACGCAGTATTTT.

This clone was observed a single time. The genes are TRBV12-3 or TRBV12-4 and TRBJ2-7, with D maybe TRBD1 (5 bases). This CDR3 spans 12 amino acids. V lost 6 bases, J lost 5 bases, and 11 bases lay in between. Here the CDR3 DNA reads TGTGCCAGCAGACCAGGGTTTCACGAGCAGTACTTC. Translating gives CASRPGFHEQYF.

This clone was detected only once. The V call is TRBV7-2, the J call TRBJ2-1; a weak D match, TRBD1 (6 bases). CDR3 length equals 13 residues. Germline assignment: CDR1 SGHTA and CDR2 FQGNSA. Trimming cost V 4 bases and J 4 bases, with 8 bases left between them. The CDR3 sequence is CASSYGQYNEQFF. In DNA form, the CDR3 reads TGTGCCAGCAGCTACGGACAGTACAATGAGCAGTTCTTC.

The chain couples TRBV6-5 to TRBJ1-2, with D unresolved. The V gene's germline CDR1 is MNHEY and CDR2 SVGAGI. V lost 8 bases, J lost 4 bases, and 11 bases lay in between. There are 12 residues in the CDR3. CDR3 in DNA: TGTGCCAGCGCGGGAGACGGCTATGGCTACACCTTC. Amino acid sequence: CASAGDGYGYTF.

This clone has only a few counts. This rearrangement joins TRBV7-2 to TRBJ1-1; D uncertain. The length of the CDR3 is 13 residues. The germline V and J ends were trimmed by 1 base and 1 base, with 4 bases remaining between them. CDR1 and CDR2 from the germline V gene are SGHTA and FQGNSA. The CDR3 DNA reads TGTGCCAGCAGCTTAGTCAGGAACACTGAAGCTTTCTTT. It specifies CASSLVRNTEAFF.

The rearrangement uses TRBV7-8 and TRBJ2-1, with D hard to call. Germline values: CDR1 SGHVS, CDR2 FQNEAQ. V lost 6 bases and J lost 10, with 13 bases in between. This CDR3 comprises 12 residues. This chain's CDR3 is CASRQTLGEQFF. CDR3 bases: TGTGCCAGCAGGCAGACTCTCGGCGAGCAGTTCTTC. Combining the CDR3 with reference TRBV7-8 and TRBJ2-1 gives the whole variable domain GAGVSQSPRYKVAKRGQDVALRCDPISGHVSLFWYQQALGQGPEFLTYFQNEAQLDKSGLPSDRFFAERPEGSVSTLKIQRTQQEDSAVYLCASRQTLGEQFFGPGTRLTVL.

The chain links TRBV18 to TRBJ1-3; D is unclear. In germline, CDR1 is KGHSH, CDR2 LQKENI. CDR3 length: 13 amino acids. V lost 4 bases and J lost 7, with 11 bases in between. CDR3 nucleotides: TGTGCCAGCTCACAAGGCGAGCGGAACACCATATATTTT. This gives the protein CASSQGERNTIYF.

This clone has just one count. This chain connects TRBV2 to TRBJ1-5, with D uncertain. Germline CDR1 SNHLY, CDR2 FYNNEI. Deletions cut 2 bases from V and 8 bases from J, with 10 bases between. This CDR3 spans 13 amino acids. CDR3 loop: CASSETFIKPQHF. The CDR3 bases are TGTGCCAGCAGTGAAACATTTATAAAGCCCCAGCATTTT.

V and J are TRBV6-6 and TRBJ1-1, with 7 nucleotides matching TRBD1. J lost 7 bases, V lost 5 bases, and 4 bases had no gene match. The germline V gene encodes CDR1 MNHNY and CDR2 SVGAGI (reference sequence). CDR3 size: 12 residues. The CDR3: CASSRQGVEAFF. The CDR3, as DNA: TGTGCCAGCAGTAGACAGGGAGTTGAAGCTTTCTTT.

This clone appeared a few times. The chain joins TRBV7-2 to TRBJ2-3, with D hard to call. Germline CDR1 and CDR2: SGHTA and FQGNSA. This CDR3 contains 12 residues. Trimming shortened V by 4 bases and J by 4 bases, and 6 bases separated the two germline ends. The CDR3 reads CASSSRPDTQYF. CDR3 bases: TGTGCCAGCAGCTCGAGGCCAGATACGCAGTATTTT. Looking up the rest from reference TRBV7-2 and TRBJ2-3 gives the full variable domain: GAGVSQSPSNKVTEKGKDVELRCDPISGHTALYWYRQSLGQGLEFLIYFQGNSAPDKSGLPSDRFSAERTGGSVSTLTIQRTQQEDSAVYLCASSSRPDTQYFGPGTRLTVL.

The chain carries TRBV30 and TRBJ1-4, with TRBD1 identical over 9 bases. This CDR3 has 15 residues. CDR1 and CDR2 from the germline V gene are GTSNPN and SVGIG (reference sequence). Trimming took 2 bases from V and 4 from J; bases not matched to a gene: 5. The CDR3 loop is CAWSPDRGNNEKLFF. CDR3 DNA sequence: TGTGCCTGGAGTCCGGACAGGGGCAATAATGAAAAACTGTTTTTT. The full variable domain, its missing parts supplied by reference TRBV30 and TRBJ1-4, is SQTIHQWPATLVQPVGSPLSLECTVEGTSNPNLYWYRQAAGRGLQLLFYSVGIGQISSEVPQNLSASRPQDRQFILSSKKLLLSDSGFYLCAWSPDRGNNEKLFFGSGTQLSVL.

This clone appeared a single time. This chain uses TRBV2 with TRBJ1-1; D might be TRBD1 (5 bases). V was pared by 9 bases and J by 1 base, with 18 bases between. CDR1 is SNHLY, CDR2 FYNNEI, per germline. This CDR3 contains 15 residues. The CDR3 loop is CASDDRGIPNTEAFF. For the CDR3, the DNA is TGTGCCAGTGACGATAGGGGTATTCCGAACACTGAAGCTTTCTTT.

The genes are TRBV29-1 and TRBJ1-2; 7 bases are shared with TRBD1. The V segment lost 6 bases and the J segment 8 bases; nucleotides outside the gene matches: 9. Germline loops: CDR1 SQVTM, CDR2 ANQGSEA. The CDR3 consists of 12 residues. The CDR3 loop reads CSVKQGKWGYTF. CDR3 coding DNA: TGCAGCGTCAAACAGGGGAAGTGGGGCTACACCTTC.

The chain has TRBV20-1 and TRBJ2-1, with 12 bases matching TRBD2. The CDR3 runs to 15 residues. Germline-derived CDR1 and CDR2 are DFQATT and SNEGSKA (reference sequence). With 3 bases clipped from V and 9 bases from J, the junction kept 9 bases outside the gene matches. This CDR3 reads CSASAASGGAIEQFF. CDR3 nucleotides: TGCAGTGCTAGTGCTGCTAGCGGGGGGGCCATTGAGCAGTTCTTC.

The chain recombines TRBV9 with TRBJ1-1; D is ambiguous. Trimming took off 3 bases at V and 2 bases at J, with 8 bases between the two ends. CDR1 and CDR2 from the germline V gene are SGDLS and YYNGEE. The CDR3 has 13 residues. The CDR3 region has the DNA TGTGCCAGCAGCGGACACAGCAACACTGAAGCTTTCTTT. It codes for CASSGHSNTEAFF.

This clone has just a few counts. The chain uses TRBV19 and TRBJ1-1; 10 bases are shared with TRBD1. With V trimmed by 5 bases and J by 3 bases, 15 bases remained unmatched. Germline CDR1 is LNHDA and CDR2 is SQIVND (reference sequence). The CDR3 length is 18 residues. The CDR3: CASSVRVPGQGKYTEAFF. For the CDR3, the DNA is TGTGCCAGTAGTGTAAGGGTTCCGGGACAGGGGAAATACACTGAAGCTTTCTTT.

V is TRBV6-5 and J is TRBJ1-6; D unclear. The CDR3 runs 13 residues. Per germline, CDR1 MNHEY and CDR2 SVGAGI. V was clipped by 5 bases and J by 11 bases, with 13 bases between them. This CDR3 reads CASSKRRETPLHF. The CDR3 nucleotides are TGTGCCAGCAGTAAGAGGAGGGAAACACCCCTCCACTTT.

This clone was picked up a small number of times. V gene TRBV9 combines with J gene TRBJ1-3; tentatively, D is TRBD1 (5 bases). The CDR3 is made up of 17 amino acids. CDR1 SGDLS and CDR2 YYNGEE come from the germline V gene. V was cut by 0 bases and J by 1 base, with 14 bases left in between. The CDR3 DNA follows: TGTGCCAGCAGCGTAGGTCTGACAGTTTCGTCTGGAAACACCATATATTTT. Its protein product is CASSVGLTVSSGNTIYF.

The chain has TRBV4-1 and TRBJ2-3, with 7 bases lining up with TRBD1. V dropped 0 bases and J dropped 2; count of bases not matched to a gene: 5. This CDR3 has 16 residues. Germline CDR1 MGHRA, CDR2 YSYEKL. The CDR3 bases are TGCGCCAGCAGCCAAGATTCCGACAGGGTCACAGATACGCAGTATTTT. Translating it yields CASSQDSDRVTDTQYF.

The rearrangement links TRBV2 to TRBJ1-3; D is undetermined. V was shortened by 4 bases and J by 0 bases, with 7 bases between the two germline ends. The CDR3 loop spans 14 amino acids. Germline lookup yields CDR1 SNHLY and CDR2 FYNNEI. The CDR3 region is CASSGRSSGNTIYF. CDR3 nucleotides: TGTGCCAGCAGTGGTCGGTCCTCTGGAAACACCATATATTTT.

The CDR3 is CASSHALASSYNEQFF. For the CDR3, the DNA is TGTGCCAGCAGCCACGCACTAGCGAGCTCCTACAATGAGCAGTTCTTC. The rearrangement joins TRBV3-1 (or the pseudogene TRBV3-2) to TRBJ2-1; 7 bases match TRBD2. The V segment lost 3 bases and the J segment 0 bases; nucleotides outside the gene matches: 5. Germline loops: CDR1 LGHDT, CDR2 YNNKEL (reference sequence). The CDR3 extends over 16 amino acids.

The V gene is TRBV19, the J gene TRBJ2-7, with D possibly TRBD1 on 6 matching bases. Looked up from germline, CDR1 is LNHDA and CDR2 is SQIVND (reference sequence). Deletions cut 5 bases from V and 2 bases from J, with 13 bases between. The CDR3 is made up of 14 amino acids. This CDR3 is CASSLGQIPYEQYF. The CDR3 coding sequence is TGTGCCAGTAGTCTAGGACAGATTCCCTACGAGCAGTACTTC.

This clone was recorded once. V is TRBV5-1 and J is TRBJ1-2, with 11 nucleotides matching TRBD1. This CDR3 has 16 amino acids. CDR1 is SGHRS and CDR2 is YFSETQ in the germline V gene. J was trimmed by 2 bases and V by 4 bases; bases with no gene match: 7. The CDR3 region is CASSPRTGGQNYGYTF. Here the CDR3 DNA reads TGCGCCAGCAGCCCAAGGACAGGGGGCCAAAACTATGGCTACACCTTC.